The 17 T cell receptor beta chains listed next were all sequenced from one sample in a study of T cell responses to AZD1222 COVID-19 vaccine (dated by TCRdb to the early 2020s). This sample's time point label indicates: about 28 days (+/-7) after the second vaccine dose. The library was built by means of the immunoSEQ multiplex PCR assay. In its TCRdb copy, this immuneACCESS table keeps in-frame sequences only and misses some clones. Where compared with another copy, unresolved V genes explain less than half of these, and the others have no known cause. The sample contains 150,000 to 250,000 clones, about 89% of them found a single time. 3.4% of the sample is taken by the ten largest. Sequences were derived from peripheral blood, sampled 28 days after the second AZD1222 dose. The source of these receptors is an adult who received the AZD1222 COVID-19 vaccine.

The J gene is TRBJ1-1, the V gene TRBV29-1, with unresolved D. Germline assignment: CDR1 SQVTM and CDR2 ANQGSEA. The CDR3 extends over 13 amino acids. The CDR3 region is CSFSSVVNTEAFF. In DNA, the CDR3 is TGCAGTTTTTCCAGCGTAGTGAACACTGAAGCTTTCTTT. The whole variable domain, remainder taken from reference TRBV29-1 and TRBJ1-1, is SAVISQKPSRDICQRGTSLTIQCQVDSQVTMMFWYRQQPGQSLTLIATANQGSEATYESGFVIDKFPISRPNLTFSTLTVSNMSPEDSSIYLCSFSSVVNTEAFFGQGTRLTVV.

This clone was observed a handful of times. The rearrangement joins TRBV18 to TRBJ1-1; D gene ambiguous. Trimming cost V 2 bases and J 1 base, with 5 bases left between them. The CDR3 sequence is 13 residues long. Germline CDR1 and CDR2: KGHSH and LQKENI. CDR3 region: CASSPAGNTEAFF. Here the CDR3 DNA reads TGTGCCAGCTCACCAGCAGGGAACACTGAAGCTTTCTTT. The full variable domain, completed using reference TRBV18 and TRBJ1-1, is NAGVMQNPRHLVRRRGQEARLRCSPMKGHSHVYWYRQLPEEGLKFMVYLQKENIIDESGMPKERFSAEFPKEGPSILRIQQVVRGDSAAYFCASSPAGNTEAFFGQGTRLTVV.

The V gene is TRBV15, the J gene TRBJ1-6, with D hard to call. The CDR3 spans 14 residues. The V end lost 0 bases, the J end lost 5 bases, and 5 bases lay between the germline ends. CDR1 is LNHNV, CDR2 YYDKDF, per germline (reference sequence). As DNA, the CDR3 is TGTGCCACCAGCAGAGACAGAGATAATTCACCCCTCCACTTT. Amino acids: CATSRDRDNSPLHF.

V is TRBV6-5 and J is TRBJ1-2; 9 nucleotides match TRBD1. Losses at the gene ends were 6 bases for V and 7 bases for J; bases not matched to a gene: 9. The germline gives CDR1 MNHEY, CDR2 SVGAGI. The CDR3 loop spans 14 amino acids. This CDR3 is CASREGQGGGGYTF. CDR3 nucleotides: TGTGCCAGCAGGGAGGGACAGGGAGGCGGTGGCTACACCTTC.

This chain links TRBV24-1 with TRBJ2-1; unclear D gene. V was cut by 7 bases and J by 10 bases, with 13 bases left in between. The CDR3 is 12 residues long. CDR1 and CDR2 from the germline V gene are KGHDR and SFDVKD. The CDR3 region is CATRGIVGEQFF. CDR3 coding DNA: TGTGCCACCAGGGGGATCGTGGGGGAGCAGTTCTTC.

This chain uses TRBV2 with TRBJ2-5; TRBD2 aligns across 7 bases. This CDR3 comprises 12 residues. Trimming removed 9 bases from V and 5 bases from J; junction bases left unmatched: 6. Germline-derived CDR1 and CDR2 are SNHLY and FYNNEI. CDR3 nucleotide sequence: TGTGCCAGTAGACTAGCAGGGGAGACCCAGTACTTC. Its protein is CASRLAGETQYF.

The genes are TRBV7-2 and TRBJ2-7; the match to TRBD2 covers 13 bases. Germline CDR1 SGHTA, CDR2 FQGNSA. The CDR3 runs 14 residues. With 8 bases clipped from V and 13 bases from J, the junction kept 14 bases outside the gene matches. This CDR3 reads CASHPRTSGGTTYF. CDR3 coding DNA: TGTGCCAGCCATCCTCGGACTAGCGGGGGAACTACCTACTTC. Together with reference TRBV7-2 and TRBJ2-7, the CDR3 gives the full variable domain: GAGVSQSPSNKVTEKGKDVELRCDPISGHTALYWYRQSLGQGLEFLIYFQGNSAPDKSGLPSDRFSAERTGGSVSTLTIQRTQQEDSAVYLCASHPRTSGGTTYFGPGTRLTVT.

The rearrangement links TRBV18 to TRBJ1-3; 10 bases match TRBD1. This CDR3 has 16 residues. Germline loops: CDR1 KGHSH, CDR2 LQKENI. The V and J ends lost 6 bases and 0 bases, in that order; junction bases with no gene match: 5. Written as DNA, the CDR3 is TGTGCCAGCTCTCCGGGACAGGGGCTCTCTGGAAACACCATATATTTT. Translated, it gives CASSPGQGLSGNTIYF.

This clone came up once. DNA of the CDR3: TGTGCCAGCGGGGGGCCACAGAATCAGCCCCAGCATTTT. Translated, it gives CASGGPQNQPQHF. The chain is built from TRBV28 and TRBJ1-5; possibly TRBD1 for D (6 bases). The CDR3 is 13 amino acids. Germline loops: CDR1 MDHEN, CDR2 SYDVKM. V was shortened by 8 bases and J by 4 bases, with 12 bases between the two germline ends.

The chain links TRBV6-5 to TRBJ2-5, with TRBD1 as a possible D gene (6 bases). The CDR3 spans 15 residues. V shed 6 bases and J shed 1 base, with 15 bases lying between them. The germline V gene has CDR1 MNHEY and CDR2 SVGAGI. CDR3 sequence: CASRNPDSPQETQYF. The CDR3, as DNA: TGTGCCAGCAGAAACCCGGACAGCCCCCAAGAGACCCAGTACTTC.

This chain joins TRBV30 and TRBJ2-7; the match to TRBD1 covers 8 bases. The V and J ends lost 4 bases and 7 bases, in that order; junction bases with no gene match: 6. This CDR3 comprises 12 residues. Germline CDR1 GTSNPN, CDR2 SVGIG (reference sequence). The CDR3 is CAWTPTGGEQYF. CDR3 in DNA: TGTGCCTGGACTCCCACAGGGGGTGAGCAGTACTTC.

The chain's CDR3 is CSVGTGRDSPLHF. The DNA for the CDR3 is TGCAGCGTTGGGACAGGGAGAGATTCACCCCTCCACTTT. The chain combines TRBV29-1 with TRBJ1-6; 8 nucleotides align to TRBD1. CDR1 is SQVTM, CDR2 ANQGSEA, per germline. Unmatched junction bases numbered 4, after V lost 4 bases and J lost 8 bases. The CDR3 length is 13 residues. Using reference TRBV29-1 and TRBJ1-6 for the parts outside the CDR3, the full variable domain is SAVISQKPSRDICQRGTSLTIQCQVDSQVTMMFWYRQQPGQSLTLIATANQGSEATYESGFVIDKFPISRPNLTFSTLTVSNMSPEDSSIYLCSVGTGRDSPLHFGNGTRLTVT.

Here the CDR3 DNA reads TGTGCCAGCAGTTTTCAGGGAGGGTGGATCGGGAACACCGGGGAGCTGTTTTTT. Amino acid sequence: CASSFQGGWIGNTGELFF. The gene calls are TRBV2 and TRBJ2-2; TRBD2 aligns across 7 bases. This CDR3 has 18 residues. J was trimmed by 1 base and V by 5 bases; bases with no gene match: 13. Germline CDR1 is SNHLY and CDR2 is FYNNEI.

The rearrangement links TRBV9 to TRBJ2-1; weak D call: TRBD1 (6 bases). V was trimmed by 3 bases and J by 4 bases, leaving 11 bases between them. Germline CDR1 SGDLS, CDR2 YYNGEE. The CDR3 extends over 14 amino acids. The CDR3 loop is CASSDKGGYNEQFF. The CDR3 region has the DNA TGTGCCAGCAGCGATAAAGGGGGTTACAATGAGCAGTTCTTC. Based on the CDR3 plus reference TRBV9 and TRBJ2-1, the full variable domain is DSGVTQTPKHLITATGQRVTLRCSPRSGDLSVYWYQQSLDQGLQFLIQYYNGEERAKGNILERFSAQQFPDLHSELNLSSLELGDSALYFCASSDKGGYNEQFFGPGTRLTVL.

The chain joins TRBV7-4 to TRBJ1-5; TRBD1 matches 10 bases. The trim removed 8 bases at V and 2 bases at J, leaving 15 bases unmatched. The CDR3 runs to 18 residues. Germline values: CDR1 SGHVT, CDR2 SQSDAQ. Written as DNA, the CDR3 is TGTGCCAGCTTCTCGACCCTGGACAGGGGGAGCTGCAATCAGCCCCAGCATTTT. This translates into CASFSTLDRGSCNQPQHF.

The chain links TRBV16 to TRBJ1-5; D gene unclear. This CDR3 comprises 14 residues. V was shortened by 1 base and J by 3 bases, with 7 bases between the two germline ends. The germline V gene has CDR1 KGHSY and CDR2 FQNENV. The CDR3 region has the DNA TGTGCCAGCAGCCAATACGGAACCAATCAGCCCCAGCATTTT. Protein: CASSQYGTNQPQHF.

The chain links TRBV5-1 to TRBJ2-5, with 8 bases matching TRBD2. Germline values: CDR1 SGHRS, CDR2 YFSETQ. After removal of 0 bases from V and 5 bases from J, the junction contained 12 bases not matched to a gene. CDR3 size: 17 residues. The CDR3 is CASSLGAGGYSAETQYF. DNA of the CDR3: TGCGCCAGCAGCTTGGGGGCGGGAGGTTATTCTGCGGAGACCCAGTACTTC.